The present entry profiles one T cell receptor beta chain with its context. The antigen is unknown. The PCR had 60 Vbeta and 13 Jbeta primers. TCRdb's copy holds only in-frame clones and misses some; the assay was immunoSEQ multiplex PCR. In total, the table holds roughly 150,000 clones. Trimming pared 3 bases from V and 4 bases from J, leaving 12 bases between. The CDR3 runs to 14 residues. In germline, CDR1 is KGHSH, CDR2 LQKENI. The data were obtained in a study of cytomegalovirus exposure and HLA in healthy donors. Study conclusions and caveats: Later analysis associated a missense DCLRE1C variant with TCR beta V- and J-gene trimming. A highly shared variant cluster was judged a likely technical artifact. Most TCRs appeared rarely, but some public TCRs recurred in many donors. A later analysis reportedly found fewer N-insertions in an Asian-associated ancestry cluster than the roughly 670-donor mean.

The sequenced sample was PBMCs. The sequence derives from a woman between 45 and 65 years old in good health and CMV-seronegative. The chain has TRBV18 and TRBJ1-1; the D gene is possibly TRBD1 (5 bases). CDR3 in DNA: TGTGCCAGCTCACCGACAGTAAAGACCACTGAAGCTTTCTTT. Its protein product is CASSPTVKTTEAFF. Full variable domain (outside the CDR3, taken from reference TRBV18 and TRBJ1-1): NAGVMQNPRHLVRRRGQEARLRCSPMKGHSHVYWYRQLPEEGLKFMVYLQKENIIDESGMPKERFSAEFPKEGPSILRIQQVVRGDSAAYFCASSPTVKTTEAFFGQGTRLTVV.